The present entry profiles one TCR beta chain with its context. The antigen is unknown. The data are from a study of identical twins. The CDR3 covers 18 residues. Germline trimming cut 3 bases from V and 4 bases from J; bases unmatched to any gene: 10. Germline V gene sequence: CDR1 LGHNA, CDR2 YNFKEQ. Study-level points and caveats: Its conclusions, products of cross-sectional statistical analysis, did not come from following the same donors. Memory repertoires lacked the insertion deficit that abundant cord blood beta clonotypes showed.

Template switching (which added a universal primer site) was used, and cDNA carried unique molecular identifiers. Using its own MiXCR run on the 5' RACE reads, TCRdb lists one record per CDR3 protein. The sample lists 250,000 or so distinct CDR3 sequences; 5.5% to 7% were seen once. All of the donors were Caucasians in good health. The sample was also linked to a second study, of yellow fever vaccine responses in identical twins.

The sequencing input was memory (CD45RO+) T cells sorted from blood. The TCR originated in a woman under 30 in good health. The rearrangement links TRBV4-2 to TRBJ2-1; 12 bases are a match to TRBD2. The CDR3 loop is CASSQGLKGLAGYNEQFF. Written as DNA, the CDR3 is TGTGCCAGCAGCCAGGGATTGAAGGGACTAGCGGGTTACAATGAGCAGTTCTTC.